This TCR beta chain was sequenced during a study of cytomegalovirus exposure and HLA in healthy donors. In the study overall: For the approximately 420 genotyped donors, approximately 82% fell within the Caucasian-associated ancestry cluster.

The CDR3 spans 18 residues. The germline gives CDR1 MDHEN, CDR2 SYDVKM. V trimming: 3 bases; J trimming: 2 bases; junction bases outside the gene matches: 12. Primers: 60 Vbeta forward and 13 Jbeta reverse. Method: immunoSEQ multiplex PCR; TCRdb's copy keeps in-frame clones and lacks some. The sample has around 70,000 clones, just over 70% seen once. The chain links TRBV28 to TRBJ2-1, with 8 bases lining up with TRBD2. This TCR was recovered from a man aged 55 to 69 in good health and CMV-seropositive. Source material: PBMCs. CDR3 protein: CASSFPVSGTSPYNEQFF. CDR3 in DNA: TGTGCCAGCAGTTTCCCGGTTAGCGGGACGTCCCCCTACAATGAGCAGTTCTTC.